This TCR beta chain was captured by sequencing in a study of shared clonotypes between healthy human individuals. In the original analysis: ImmunoSEQ output lacked quality scores and full-length reads, limiting matched filtering. Method: immunoSEQ multiplex PCR; TCRdb's copy keeps in-frame clones and lacks some. V and J calls and clone size are given by that table; D and trimming were obtained from the DNA. The profile covers 1,400,000 or so clones, with 97% to 99% appearing a single time and 0.36% taken by the ten largest. The CDR3 loop spans 16 amino acids. Germline CDR1 is LNHDA and CDR2 is SQIVND (reference sequence). J gave up 4 bases and V 2 bases, and 4 bases lay outside the gene matches.

Material: naive CD4+ T cells sorted from blood. Documented subset: CD45RA+ positively selected. The chain couples TRBV19 to TRBJ1-5; 11 bases align to TRBD1. The receptor's source is a man aged 30 to 45 in good health. The CDR3 spells CASSIRDRGINQPQHF. The CDR3 DNA follows: TGTGCCAGTAGTATACGGGACAGGGGGATAAATCAGCCCCAGCATTTT.